Each of the 8 T cell receptor beta chains below was sequenced from the same sample in a study of shared clonotypes between healthy human individuals. Here immunoSEQ multiplex PCR was the method, and the copy in TCRdb shows in-frame clones only, minus some. The profile covers some 2,500,000 clones, with 93% appearing a single time and around 0.37% taken by the ten largest. Sequencing used naive CD4+ T cells from PBMCs. Subset noted: CD45RA+ positively selected. The source is a man in his late teens or twenties in good health. Some clones in this sample may be carry-over from other donors' samples.

On this clone itself: This sample includes further DNA sequences coding for the same CDR3. The genes are TRBV28 and TRBJ1-2; D not resolved. This CDR3 region has 11 residues. Germline V gives CDR1 MDHEN, CDR2 SYDVKM. V was clipped by 3 bases and J by 7 bases, with 6 bases between them. The CDR3 bases are TGTGCCAGCAGTTTTGGTCGTGGCTACACCTTC. This translates into CASSFGRGYTF.

The gene calls are TRBV28 and TRBJ1-4; D perhaps matches TRBD1 (6 bases). Germline lookup yields CDR1 MDHEN and CDR2 SYDVKM. This CDR3 is built from 14 residues. The V end lost 2 bases, the J end lost 8 bases, and 12 bases lay between the germline ends. CDR3: CASSLAGAREKLFF. In DNA, the CDR3 is TGTGCCAGCAGTTTAGCGGGGGCGCGGGAAAAACTGTTTTTT.

As for this clone: In the same sample, other DNA sequences code for this CDR3. The chain joins TRBV19 to TRBJ1-2, with D perhaps matching TRBD1 (6 bases). CDR1 is LNHDA, CDR2 SQIVND, per germline (reference sequence). Trimming shortened V by 5 bases and J by 2 bases, and 9 bases separated the two germline ends. This CDR3 contains 13 residues. The chain's CDR3 is CASSWGANYGYTF. CDR3 bases: TGTGCCAGTAGTTGGGGGGCAAACTATGGCTACACCTTC.

V and J are TRBV10-3 and TRBJ2-1; 9 bases line up with TRBD1. Trimming took 2 bases from V and 0 from J; bases not matched to a gene: 2. There are 16 residues in the CDR3. CDR1 is ENHRY and CDR2 is SYGVKD in the germline V gene. CDR3 sequence: CAISEDRGGSYNEQFF. In nucleotides, the CDR3 is TGTGCCATCAGTGAGGACAGGGGGGGCTCCTACAATGAGCAGTTCTTC.

V usage is TRBV27 and J usage is TRBJ2-1; 10 nucleotides align to TRBD2. The junction had 9 bases not matched to a gene; V was cut back by 4 bases and J by 15 bases. CDR1 and CDR2 (germline): MNHEY, SMNVEV (reference sequence). The CDR3 extends over 13 amino acids. The CDR3 spells CASSSLLAGKRFF. Here the CDR3 DNA reads TGTGCCAGCAGTTCCTTACTAGCGGGGAAGAGGTTCTTC.

Comment on this clone: Different DNA sequences within this sample yield the same CDR3. CDR3 protein: CASSLDPGNTEAFF. The CDR3 coding sequence is TGCGCCAGCAGCTTGGATCCAGGGAACACTGAAGCTTTCTTT. J is TRBJ1-1 and V is TRBV5-1; D call uncertain. V lost 0 bases and J lost 1, with 7 bases in between. The CDR3 runs 14 residues. Germline assignment: CDR1 SGHRS and CDR2 YFSETQ.

The chain uses TRBV7-3 and TRBJ1-4, with 9 bases identical to TRBD1. Germline V lookup: CDR1 SGHTA, CDR2 FQGTGA. The CDR3 loop spans 13 amino acids. V shed 5 bases, J shed 8 bases, and the junction held 3 bases outside the gene matches. CDR3 bases: TGTGCCAGCAGCATCGGGACAGGGGAAAAACTGTTTTTT. Translated: CASSIGTGEKLFF.

V is TRBV28 and J is TRBJ2-1; the match to TRBD2 covers 7 bases. CDR1 is MDHEN, CDR2 SYDVKM, per germline. The CDR3 has 13 residues. The V gene end was trimmed by 7 bases and the J gene end by 9 bases; junction bases not matched to a gene: 9. The CDR3 nucleotides are TGTGCCAGCACCGGGACTAAGGTCAGTGAGCAGTTCTTC. It is translated as CASTGTKVSEQFF.